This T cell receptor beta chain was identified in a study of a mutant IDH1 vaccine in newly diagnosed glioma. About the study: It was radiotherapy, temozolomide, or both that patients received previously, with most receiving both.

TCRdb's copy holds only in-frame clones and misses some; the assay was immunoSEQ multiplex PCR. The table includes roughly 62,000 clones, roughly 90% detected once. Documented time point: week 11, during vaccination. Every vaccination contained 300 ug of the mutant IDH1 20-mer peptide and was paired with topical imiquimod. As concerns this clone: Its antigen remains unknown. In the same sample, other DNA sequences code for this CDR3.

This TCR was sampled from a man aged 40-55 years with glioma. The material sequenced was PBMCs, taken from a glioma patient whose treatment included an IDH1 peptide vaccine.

The CDR3 loop reads CASSFSETQYF. The CDR3 DNA sequence: TGTGCCAGCAGTTTTTCAGAGACCCAGTACTTC. The chain employs TRBV28 and TRBJ2-5, with D hard to call. Deletions cut 3 bases from V and 4 bases from J, with 3 bases between. This CDR3 has 11 residues. The germline CDR1 and CDR2 sequences are MDHEN and SYDVKM.